These T cell receptor beta chains were read from a single sample in a study of PD-1 blockade in classical Hodgkin lymphoma. The table came from immunoSEQ multiplex PCR; TCRdb's copy has only in-frame clones and leaves some out. The sample consists of roughly 15,000 clones, around four fifths of them appearing once. The sample was peripheral blood mononuclear cells (PBMCs), taken before the second cycle of nivolumab. Receptor source: a human donor with classical Hodgkin lymphoma. Both conserved end residues are part of each CDR3.

j_gene	v_gene	CDR3aa
TRBJ2-5	TRBV6-1	CASSELQGARETQYF
TRBJ2-4	TRBV12-2	CASRLTQGVGNIQYF
TRBJ2-7	TRBV5-6	CASSYELGTATTYEQYF
TRBJ1-2	TRBV6-4	CASSANREADGYTF
TRBJ2-1	TRBV7-3	CASTWGPGLLDYNEQFF
TRBJ1-6	TRBV7-9	CASSLAQGNSSPLHF
TRBJ2-5	TRBV19	CASSAYQETQYF
TRBJ2-7	TRBV4-1	CASSQVGLRIYEQYF
TRBJ2-3	TRBV25-1	CASSEYLAGGTDTQYF
TRBJ1-1	TRBV2	CASRSEGIVAEAFF
TRBJ1-2	TRBV6-5	CASSYSGGQGYGYTF
TRBJ2-7	TRBV19	CASSNSRGEQYF
TRBJ1-2	TRBV19	CASSIRVEESYAF
TRBJ2-7	TRBV28	CASSFFGTSGYEQYF
TRBJ2-2	TRBV14	CASSSAREYTGELFF
TRBJ2-3	TRBV7-9	CASSLGGPLEADTQYF
TRBJ1-4	TRBV15	CATSRGQGGEKLFF
TRBJ1-5	TRBV5-1	CASSLEGAGNQPQHF
TRBJ2-7	TRBV6-5	CASSYSTAAGYEQYF
.	TRBV5-1	CASSLEDQRAAYEQYF
TRBJ1-5	TRBV4-1	CASSQVAGDLNQPQHF
TRBJ1-4	TRBV27	CASSGTVNEKLFF
TRBJ2-1	TRBV7-6	CASSLARGYEQFF
TRBJ2-3	TRBV5-1	CASSPGGQPAADTQYF
TRBJ1-5	TRBV2	CASGPGNRPQHF
TRBJ1-2	TRBV10-3	CAISSGQREVGYTF
TRBJ2-1	TRBV30	CAWKPRSRHEQFF
TRBJ1-1	TRBV6-4	CASRLGQENTEAFF
TRBJ1-1	TRBV7-9	CASSLEGYRGTEAFF
TRBJ2-2	TRBV9	CASSDSPNTGELFF
TRBJ2-1	TRBV7-9	CASSLSGSYNEQFF
TRBJ2-3	TRBV11-2	CASSFGRAGDTQYF
TRBJ1-1	TRBV18	CASSPPGLPNTEAFF
TRBJ1-5	TRBV7-6	CASSPGTGYQPQHF
TRBJ2-7	TRBV11-2	CASTDGGGARHLDEQYF
TRBJ1-3	TRBV7-9	CASSLRLDPSIYF
TRBJ1-4	TRBV20-1	CSAVDNEKLFF
TRBJ2-5	TRBV11-2	CASREGVAGKETQYF
TRBJ2-2	TRBV9	CASSVATGGVTGELFF
TRBJ1-1	TRBV5-6	CASSLDRGFVTEAFF
TRBJ1-3	TRBV5-1	CASSLGQGATGNTIYF